The 15 T cell receptor beta chains below all came from one sample that was sequenced in a study of T cell changes during pregnancy in multiple sclerosis. Clones were read by immunoSEQ multiplex PCR, and TCRdb kept only the in-frame ones, dropping some. The sample yields 20,000 to 30,000 clones, around 87% seen once. Sequenced material: CD4+ T cells from peripheral blood mononuclear cells, taken in the second trimester of pregnancy. Receptors were obtained from a female donor in good health, enrolled as a control in a pregnancy study.

The chain combines TRBV4-2 with TRBJ1-2; 8 nucleotides agree with TRBD1. Germline CDR1 is LGHNA and CDR2 is YNFKEQ. This CDR3 is 16 amino acids long. Trimming at V came to 0 bases and at J to 2 bases, leaving 5 bases not matched to a gene. The CDR3: CASSQENRGSNYGYTF. Written as DNA, the CDR3 is TGTGCCAGCAGCCAAGAGAACAGGGGGTCCAACTATGGCTACACCTTC.

The chain employs TRBV7-6 and TRBJ2-3; no clear D gene. Germline CDR1 reads SGHVS; CDR2 reads FNYEAQ. V was shortened by 1 base and J by 0 bases, with 8 bases between the two germline ends. The CDR3 is 15 amino acids. The CDR3 reads CASSLGGTSTDTQYF. Written as DNA, the CDR3 is TGTGCCAGCAGCTTAGGAGGAACTAGCACAGATACGCAGTATTTT.

The V gene is TRBV5-1, the J gene TRBJ2-7; weak D call: TRBD2 (6 bases). Germline V gene data show CDR1 as SGHRS and CDR2 as YFSETQ. V was pared by 5 bases and J by 2 bases, with 17 bases between. This CDR3 has 15 residues. DNA of the CDR3: TGCGCCAGCAGGTTTGCCGGGACTCCGACCTACGAGCAGTACTTC. It is translated as CASRFAGTPTYEQYF.

This sequence joins TRBV10-3 and TRBJ1-1, with a possible D match to TRBD1 (6 bases). Per germline, CDR1 ENHRY and CDR2 SYGVKD. The CDR3 spans 15 residues. The V and J ends lost 6 bases and 3 bases respectively, with 17 bases between them. CDR3 coding DNA: TGTGCCATCAGCAAGTTCCAGGGGAGAGACACTGAAGCTTTCTTT. This translates into CAISKFQGRDTEAFF.

CDR3 in DNA: TGTGCCAGCAGCGATCCTAGCGGGAGGGGATACAATGAGCAGTTCTTC. Protein sequence: CASSDPSGRGYNEQFF. The chain is built from TRBV7-3 and TRBJ2-1, with 12 bases lining up with TRBD2. Trimming removed 5 bases from V and 4 bases from J; junction bases left unmatched: 6. Germline loops: CDR1 SGHTA, CDR2 FQGTGA. The CDR3 runs to 16 residues.

This rearrangement joins TRBV5-4 to TRBJ1-4; D gene ambiguous. The length of the CDR3 is 13 residues. V shed 0 bases and J shed 3 bases, with 3 bases lying between them. Germline CDR1 is SGHNT and CDR2 is YYREEE (reference sequence). Here the CDR3 reads CASSLAANEKLFF. CDR3 nucleotides: TGTGCCAGCAGCTTGGCAGCTAATGAAAAACTGTTTTTT.

This clone was counted once. The chain links TRBV7-6 to TRBJ1-6; 7 bases agree with TRBD1. Trimming cost V 6 bases and J 3 bases; bases outside gene matches: 8. From germline, CDR1 is SGHVS and CDR2 FNYEAQ. This CDR3 region has 16 residues. The CDR3 DNA reads TGTGCCAGCAGGGAGGGCAGGGGGGACTATAATTCACCCCTCCACTTT. The encoded protein is CASREGRGDYNSPLHF.

The rearrangement links TRBV5-8 to TRBJ2-2; 7 nucleotides agree with TRBD1. The CDR3 runs 15 residues. Germline V lookup: CDR1 SGHTS, CDR2 YDEGEE. Trimming removed 1 base from V and 6 bases from J; junction bases left unmatched: 6. CDR3 sequence (DNA): TGTGCCAGCAGCTTGCGACAGGGAAGGGCCGGGGAGCTGTTTTTT. Its protein is CASSLRQGRAGELFF.

V and J are TRBV7-2 and TRBJ2-3; the match to TRBD2 covers 7 bases. The CDR3 runs to 16 residues. Germline V lookup: CDR1 SGHTA, CDR2 FQGNSA. V was clipped by 4 bases and J by 1 base; unmatched bases: 8. As DNA, the CDR3 is TGTGCCAGCAGCTCCCGCAGGAGCGGGGGCACAGATACGCAGTATTTT. This translates into CASSSRRSGGTDTQYF. Combining the CDR3 with reference TRBV7-2 and TRBJ2-3 gives the whole variable domain GAGVSQSPSNKVTEKGKDVELRCDPISGHTALYWYRQSLGQGLEFLIYFQGNSAPDKSGLPSDRFSAERTGGSVSTLTIQRTQQEDSAVYLCASSSRRSGGTDTQYFGPGTRLTVL.

Note on this clone: At the DNA level, this CDR3 is encoded by other sequences in the same sample as well. The chain joins TRBV11-3 to TRBJ2-7; TRBD1 matches 10 bases. CDR3 length: 14 residues. V trimming: 5 bases; J trimming: 1 base; junction bases outside the gene matches: 2. CDR1 is SGHNT, CDR2 YENEEA, per germline. The CDR3 sequence is CASSPGQGSYEQYF. In DNA form, the CDR3 reads TGTGCCAGCAGCCCGGGACAGGGGTCCTACGAGCAGTACTTC.

The chain recombines TRBV19 with TRBJ1-2; 8 bases line up with TRBD1. The germline gives CDR1 LNHDA, CDR2 SQIVND (reference sequence). CDR3 length: 13 amino acids. V was clipped by 5 bases and J by 4 bases; unmatched bases: 3. The CDR3 loop is CASSSQGVYGYTF. The CDR3, as DNA: TGTGCCAGTAGTTCACAGGGGGTCTATGGCTACACCTTC.

This clone appeared a few times. V and J are TRBV5-6 and TRBJ1-1, with D possibly TRBD1 on 6 matching bases. The length of the CDR3 is 17 residues. CDR1 and CDR2 from the germline V gene are SGHDT and YYEEEE. Trimming removed 3 bases from V and 1 base from J, with 19 bases in between. In nucleotides, the CDR3 is TGTGCCAGCAGCTCTCTACTGAGGACAGTAAAGAACACTGAAGCTTTCTTT. Its protein product is CASSSLLRTVKNTEAFF.

This clone was counted a single time. In DNA form, the CDR3 reads TGTGCCAGCAGCGCCGGACGCGGGGGATTCCAAGAGACCCAGTACTTC. Amino acids: CASSAGRGGFQETQYF. V and J are TRBV14 and TRBJ2-5; 7 nucleotides agree with TRBD2. This CDR3 has 16 amino acids. J lost 1 base, V lost 5 bases, and 10 bases had no gene match. Germline loops: CDR1 SGHDN, CDR2 FVKESK.

The chain combines TRBV7-9 with TRBJ1-1; D perhaps matches TRBD1 (5 bases). V lost 5 bases and J lost 7, with 11 bases in between. The V gene's germline CDR1 is SEHNR and CDR2 FQNEAQ (reference sequence). CDR3 length: 12 residues. The CDR3 DNA sequence: TGTGCCAGCAGCCCCTTAACAGGTGAAGCTTTCTTT. It encodes CASSPLTGEAFF.

The gene calls are TRBV18 and TRBJ2-7, with TRBD1 matching 11 bases. V was pared by 2 bases and J by 1 base, with 4 bases of the junction left unmatched. CDR3 length: 16 amino acids. Germline CDR1 reads KGHSH; CDR2 reads LQKENI. The CDR3: CASSPRTGGSSYEQYF. The CDR3 nucleotides read TGTGCCAGCTCACCAAGGACAGGGGGCTCTTCCTACGAGCAGTACTTC.